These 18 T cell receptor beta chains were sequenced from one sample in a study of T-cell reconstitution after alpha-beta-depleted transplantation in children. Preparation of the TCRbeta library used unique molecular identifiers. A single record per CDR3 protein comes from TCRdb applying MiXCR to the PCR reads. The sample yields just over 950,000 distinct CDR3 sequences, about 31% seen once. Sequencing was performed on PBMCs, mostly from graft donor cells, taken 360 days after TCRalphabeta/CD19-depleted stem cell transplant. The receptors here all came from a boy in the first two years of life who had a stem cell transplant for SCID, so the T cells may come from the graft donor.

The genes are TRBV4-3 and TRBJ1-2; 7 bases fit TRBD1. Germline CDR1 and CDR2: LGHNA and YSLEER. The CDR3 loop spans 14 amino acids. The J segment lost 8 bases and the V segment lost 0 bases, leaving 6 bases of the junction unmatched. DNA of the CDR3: TGCGCCAGCAGCCAAGATCCTAGGGGGCCGGGCTACACCTTC. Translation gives CASSQDPRGPGYTF.

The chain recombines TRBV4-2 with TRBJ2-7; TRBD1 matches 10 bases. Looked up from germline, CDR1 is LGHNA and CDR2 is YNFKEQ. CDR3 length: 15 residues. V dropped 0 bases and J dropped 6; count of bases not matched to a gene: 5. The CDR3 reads CASSQEDRGLLEQYF. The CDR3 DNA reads TGTGCCAGCAGCCAAGAAGACAGGGGGCTACTCGAGCAGTACTTC.

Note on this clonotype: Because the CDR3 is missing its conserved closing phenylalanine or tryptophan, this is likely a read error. CDR3 DNA: TGTGCCAGCAGCCCTCCCCCGTTTGGGGGGGGGACCTACAATGAGCAGTTCTAC. This sequence encodes CASSPPPFGGGTYNEQFY. The rearrangement joins TRBV5-6 to TRBJ2-1; 7 bases agree with TRBD2. The germline V gene has CDR1 SGHDT and CDR2 YYEEEE. With 4 bases clipped from V and 2 bases from J, the junction kept 15 bases outside the gene matches. This CDR3 region has 18 residues.

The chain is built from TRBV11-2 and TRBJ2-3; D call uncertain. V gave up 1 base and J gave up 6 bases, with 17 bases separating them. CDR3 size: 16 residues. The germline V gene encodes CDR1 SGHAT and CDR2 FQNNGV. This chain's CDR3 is CASSLGLEVAIDTQYF. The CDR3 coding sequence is TGTGCCAGCAGCTTAGGGCTCGAGGTAGCAATCGATACGCAGTATTTT.

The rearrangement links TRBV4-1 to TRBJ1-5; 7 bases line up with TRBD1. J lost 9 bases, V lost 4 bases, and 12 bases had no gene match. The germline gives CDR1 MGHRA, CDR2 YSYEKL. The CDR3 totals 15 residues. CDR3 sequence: CASSPNTGDWRPQHF. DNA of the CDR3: TGCGCCAGCAGCCCCAACACAGGGGACTGGAGGCCCCAGCATTTT.

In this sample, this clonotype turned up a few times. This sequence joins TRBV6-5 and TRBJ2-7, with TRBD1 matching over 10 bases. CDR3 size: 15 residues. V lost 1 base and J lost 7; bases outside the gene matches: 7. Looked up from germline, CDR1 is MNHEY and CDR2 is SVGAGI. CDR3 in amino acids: CASSYWTGGSLEQYF. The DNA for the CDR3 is TGTGCCAGCAGTTACTGGACAGGGGGTTCCCTGGAGCAGTACTTC.

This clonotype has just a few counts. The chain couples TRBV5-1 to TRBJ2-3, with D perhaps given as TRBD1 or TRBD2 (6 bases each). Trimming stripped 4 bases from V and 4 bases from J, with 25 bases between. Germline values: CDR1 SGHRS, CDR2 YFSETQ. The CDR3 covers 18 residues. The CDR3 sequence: CASSRLPSPGARADTQYF. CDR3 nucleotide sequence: TGCGCCAGCAGCCGACTCCCCTCACCGGGGGCTAGGGCAGATACGCAGTATTTT.

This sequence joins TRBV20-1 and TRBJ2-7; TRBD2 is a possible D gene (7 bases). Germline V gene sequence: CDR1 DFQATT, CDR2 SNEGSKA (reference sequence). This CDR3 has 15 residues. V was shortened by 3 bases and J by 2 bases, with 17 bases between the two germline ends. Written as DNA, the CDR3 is TGCAGTGCTAGTCCCTCTGGGGGGGGCCCCTACGAGCAGTACTTC. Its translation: CSASPSGGGPYEQYF.

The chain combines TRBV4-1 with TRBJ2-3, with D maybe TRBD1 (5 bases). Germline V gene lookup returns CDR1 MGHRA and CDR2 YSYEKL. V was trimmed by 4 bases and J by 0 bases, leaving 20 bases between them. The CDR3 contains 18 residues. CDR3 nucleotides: TGCGCCAGCAGCCGCAGGGCTCTTGGGGATGCTAGCACAGATACGCAGTATTTT. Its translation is CASSRRALGDASTDTQYF.

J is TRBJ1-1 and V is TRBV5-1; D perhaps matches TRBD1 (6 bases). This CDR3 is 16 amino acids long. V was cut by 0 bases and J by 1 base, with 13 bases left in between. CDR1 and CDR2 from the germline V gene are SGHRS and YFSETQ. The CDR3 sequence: CASSLGAGAQNTEAFF. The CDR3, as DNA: TGCGCCAGCAGCTTGGGGGCAGGGGCTCAGAACACTGAAGCTTTCTTT. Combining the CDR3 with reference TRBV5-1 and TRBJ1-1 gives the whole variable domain KAGVTQTPRYLIKTRGQQVTLSCSPISGHRSVSWYQQTPGQGLQFLFEYFSETQRNKGNFPGRFSGRQFSNSRSEMNVSTLELGDSALYLCASSLGAGAQNTEAFFGQGTRLTVV.

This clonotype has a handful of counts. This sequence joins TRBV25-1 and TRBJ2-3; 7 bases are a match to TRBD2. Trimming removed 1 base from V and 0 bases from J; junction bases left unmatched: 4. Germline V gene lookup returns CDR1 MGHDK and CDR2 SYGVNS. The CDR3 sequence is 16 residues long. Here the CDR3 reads CASSEWGGSSTDTQYF. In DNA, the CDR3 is TGTGCCAGCAGTGAATGGGGGGGGTCTAGCACAGATACGCAGTATTTT. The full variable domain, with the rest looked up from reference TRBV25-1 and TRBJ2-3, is EADIYQTPRYLVIGTGKKITLECSQTMGHDKMYWYQQDPGMELHLIHYSYGVNSTEKGDLSSESTVSRIRTEHFPLTLESARPSHTSQYLCASSEWGGSSTDTQYFGPGTRLTVL.

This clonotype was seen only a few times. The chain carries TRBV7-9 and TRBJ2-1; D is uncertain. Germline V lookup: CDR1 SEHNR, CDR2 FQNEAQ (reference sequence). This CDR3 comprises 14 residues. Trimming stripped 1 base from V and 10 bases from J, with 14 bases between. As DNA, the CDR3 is TGTGCCAGCAGCTTAGAAGGGCCCCTCTGGGAGCAGTTCTTC. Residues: CASSLEGPLWEQFF.

Here the CDR3 reads CASTEQSYEQYF. Here the CDR3 DNA reads TGTGCCAGCACCGAACAGTCCTACGAGCAGTACTTC. The V and J genes are TRBV28 and TRBJ2-7; no clear D gene. The V gene's germline CDR1 is MDHEN and CDR2 SYDVKM. The CDR3 sequence is 12 residues long. The ends were cut back, 7 bases at V and 1 base at J, with 8 bases in the middle.

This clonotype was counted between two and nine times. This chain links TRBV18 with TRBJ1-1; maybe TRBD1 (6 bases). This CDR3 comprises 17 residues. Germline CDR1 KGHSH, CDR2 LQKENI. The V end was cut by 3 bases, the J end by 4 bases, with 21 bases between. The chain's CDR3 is CASSPSYQGHLGTEAFF. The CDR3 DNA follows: TGTGCCAGCTCACCTTCGTACCAGGGACACCTGGGCACTGAAGCTTTCTTT.

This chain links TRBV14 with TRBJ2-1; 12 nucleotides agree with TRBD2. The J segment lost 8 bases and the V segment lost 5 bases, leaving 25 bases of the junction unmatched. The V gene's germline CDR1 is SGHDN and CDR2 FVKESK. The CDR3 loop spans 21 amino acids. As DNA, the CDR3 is TGTGCCAGCAGCGCCCGGCGAGCGGTCCTCGCTAGCGGGGGGGCCATCTATGAGCAGTTCTTC. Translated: CASSARRAVLASGGAIYEQFF.

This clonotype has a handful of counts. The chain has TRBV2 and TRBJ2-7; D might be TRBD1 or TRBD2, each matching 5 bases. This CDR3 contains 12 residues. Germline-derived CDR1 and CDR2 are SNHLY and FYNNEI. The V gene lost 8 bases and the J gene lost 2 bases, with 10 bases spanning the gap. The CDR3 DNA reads TGTGCCAGCCAGGGACCTGCCTACGAGCAGTACTTC. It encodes CASQGPAYEQYF.

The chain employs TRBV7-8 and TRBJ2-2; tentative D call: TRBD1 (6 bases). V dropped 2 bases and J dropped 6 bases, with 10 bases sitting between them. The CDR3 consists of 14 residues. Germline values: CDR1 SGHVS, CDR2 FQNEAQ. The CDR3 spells CASSLPEGAGELFF. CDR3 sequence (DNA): TGTGCCAGCAGCTTACCCGAGGGGGCCGGGGAGCTGTTTTTT. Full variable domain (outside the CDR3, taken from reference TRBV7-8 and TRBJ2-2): GAGVSQSPRYKVAKRGQDVALRCDPISGHVSLFWYQQALGQGPEFLTYFQNEAQLDKSGLPSDRFFAERPEGSVSTLKIQRTQQEDSAVYLCASSLPEGAGELFFGEGSRLTVL.

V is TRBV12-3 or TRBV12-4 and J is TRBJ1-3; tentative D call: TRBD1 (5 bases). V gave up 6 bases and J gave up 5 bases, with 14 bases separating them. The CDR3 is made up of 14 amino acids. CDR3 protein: CASRQGVNRNTIYF. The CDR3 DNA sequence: TGTGCCAGCAGGCAGGGTGTGAATAGAAACACCATATATTTT.